The source of this T cell receptor beta chain is a study of OX40 agonist ivuxolimab in advanced cancers. Study summary: With ivuxolimab, an agonistic anti-OX40 (CD134) antibody, patients were treated. Hepatocellular carcinoma, melanoma, renal cell or head and neck cancer was diagnosed in the dose-escalation patients.

Germline CDR1 and CDR2: MRHNA and SNTAGT. J was trimmed by 9 bases and V by 9 bases; bases with no gene match: 11. The CDR3 covers 14 residues. Only in-frame clones appear in the TCRdb table, and some are missing; sequencing was by immunoSEQ multiplex PCR. The sample includes about 82,000 clones, approximately 85% of them seen just once. Findings and caveats of the study: At doses 0.1 to 3.0 mg/kg, CD4+ and CD8+ clones expanded.

In regard to this clone: Antigen specificity is unknown.

The receptor comes from an adult with an advanced solid tumor such as melanoma, head and neck, liver or kidney cancer. This chain uses TRBV6-4 with TRBJ2-1, with 10 bases that match TRBD1. Material: CD4+ or CD8+ T cells sorted from blood, obtained in a trial of the OX40 agonist ivuxolimab. In DNA, the CDR3 is TGTGCCAGTCAACCGGGACAGGGGATCGGTGAGCAGTTCTTC. Its protein is CASQPGQGIGEQFF.